These 2 T cell receptor beta chains originate from one sample sequenced in a study of CD8 T cells in Susac syndrome. RNA, at about 0.45 to 1 ug, was reverse transcribed with random hexamers. Each CDR3 protein gets one entry after TCRdb re-called the immunoSEQ multiplex PCR reads with MiXCR. The sample holds under 550,000 distinct CDR3 sequences, approximately 85% seen once. The specimen was CD8+ T cells from PBMCs. All receptors come from a human donor with multiple sclerosis.

This sequence joins TRBV13 and TRBJ1-4, with 8 nucleotides matching TRBD1. In germline, CDR1 is PRHDT, CDR2 FYEKMQ (reference sequence). CDR3 length: 16 amino acids. The V gene end was trimmed by 5 bases and the J gene end by 1 base; junction bases not matched to a gene: 6. CDR3 DNA: TGTGCCAGCAGCATGACAGGGGATGAAACTAATGAAAAACTGTTTTTT. Its translation is CASSMTGDETNEKLFF. Full variable domain (missing parts from reference TRBV13 and TRBJ1-4): AAGVIQSPRHLIKEKRETATLKCYPIPRHDTVYWYQQGPGQDPQFLISFYEKMQSDKGSIPDRFSAQQFSDYHSELNMSSLELGDSALYFCASSMTGDETNEKLFFGSGTQLSVL.

With regard to this clonotype: One junction end does not reproduce the germline sequence, and a read error may be involved. This chain joins TRBV7-9 and TRBJ2-7; 12 bases line up with TRBD1. This CDR3 region has 14 residues. Germline V gene data show CDR1 as SEHNR and CDR2 as FQNEAQ (reference sequence). The CDR3 is CASSDRDRGPEQYF. CDR3 DNA sequence: TGTGCTAGCAGCGACCGGGACAGGGGGCCGGAGCAGTACTTC.